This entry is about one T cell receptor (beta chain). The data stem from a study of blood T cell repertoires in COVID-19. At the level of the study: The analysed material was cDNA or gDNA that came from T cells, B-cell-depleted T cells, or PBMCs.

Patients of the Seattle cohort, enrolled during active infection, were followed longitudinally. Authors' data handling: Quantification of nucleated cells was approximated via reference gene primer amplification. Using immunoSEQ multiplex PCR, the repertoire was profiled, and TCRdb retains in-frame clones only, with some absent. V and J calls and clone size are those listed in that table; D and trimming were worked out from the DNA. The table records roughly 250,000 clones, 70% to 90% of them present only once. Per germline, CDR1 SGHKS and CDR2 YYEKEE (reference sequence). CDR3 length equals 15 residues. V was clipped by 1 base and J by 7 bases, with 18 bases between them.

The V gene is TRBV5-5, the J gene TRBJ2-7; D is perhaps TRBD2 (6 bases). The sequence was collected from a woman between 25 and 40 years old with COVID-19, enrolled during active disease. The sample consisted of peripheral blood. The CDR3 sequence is CASSLMTAPRGEQYF. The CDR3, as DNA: TGTGCCAGCAGCTTGATGACAGCTCCCCGGGGGGAGCAGTACTTC.